This T cell receptor (beta chain) was captured in a study of post-analysis software for immune sequencing data. Sequencing libraries made from TCR beta cDNA carried unique molecular identifiers. TCRdb re-called the PCR reads through MiXCR, storing one row per CDR3 protein. The sample records about 500,000 distinct CDR3 sequences, 45% being singletons. This clonotype was seen only a few times. What it recognizes is unknown. Deletions cut 8 bases from V and 7 bases from J, with 15 bases between. The CDR3 is 12 amino acids. Study-wide results and limits: In patients, TRBV5-6, TRBV5-1 and TRBV20-1 belonged to five TRBV segments found more frequently than in controls.

The receptor was isolated from a girl aged 5-17 years with multiple sclerosis. Material: blood. The rearrangement joins TRBV12-3 or TRBV12-4 to TRBJ2-7, with a possible D match to TRBD1 (5 bases). The CDR3 loop reads CASGAGLAEQYF. CDR3 coding DNA: TGTGCCAGCGGAGCAGGGCTGGCGGAGCAGTACTTC.